This T cell receptor (beta chain) originates from a study of shared clonotypes between healthy human individuals. Per the germline V gene, CDR1 is SNHLY and CDR2 is FYNNEI. The CDR3 loop spans 15 amino acids. The germline V and J ends were trimmed by 9 bases and 5 bases, with 21 bases remaining between them. All donors qualified as healthy HIV-negative adults and had experienced no recent acute infections or vaccinations. Deep was the level used in running the assay. Here immunoSEQ multiplex PCR was the method, and the copy in TCRdb shows in-frame clones only, minus some. In the table there are around 500,000 clones, about 76% of which are singletons.

J is TRBJ2-3 and V is TRBV2, with a weak D call TRBD1 (7 bases). The clonotype was recovered from a woman between 40 and 50 years old in good health. Some clones in this sample may be carry-over from other donors' samples. Sequencing input: PBMCs. The CDR3 sequence is CASLRGGGKGDTQYF. DNA for the CDR3: TGTGCCAGTCTCCGCGGAGGGGGCAAAGGAGATACGCAGTATTTT.